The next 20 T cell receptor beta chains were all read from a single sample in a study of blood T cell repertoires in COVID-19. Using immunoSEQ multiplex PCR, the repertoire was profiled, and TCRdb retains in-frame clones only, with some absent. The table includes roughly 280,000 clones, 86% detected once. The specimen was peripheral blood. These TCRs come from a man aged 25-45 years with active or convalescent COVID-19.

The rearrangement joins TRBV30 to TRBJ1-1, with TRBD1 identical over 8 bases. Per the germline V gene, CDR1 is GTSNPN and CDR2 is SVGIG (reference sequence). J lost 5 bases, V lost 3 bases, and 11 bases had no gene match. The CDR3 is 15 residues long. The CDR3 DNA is TGTGCCTGGAGACGATCCTCCAGGGGGCTAACTGAAGCTTTCTTT. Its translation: CAWRRSSRGLTEAFF.

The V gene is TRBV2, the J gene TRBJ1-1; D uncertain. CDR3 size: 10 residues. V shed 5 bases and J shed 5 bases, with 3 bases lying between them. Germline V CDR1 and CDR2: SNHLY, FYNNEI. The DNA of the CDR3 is TGTGCCAGCAGTACAACTGAAGCTTTCTTT. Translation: CASSTTEAFF. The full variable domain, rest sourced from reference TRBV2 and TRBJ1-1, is EPEVTQTPSHQVTQMGQEVILRCVPISNHLYFYWYRQILGQKVEFLVSFYNNEISEKSEIFDDQFSVERPDGSNFTLKIRSTKLEDSAMYFCASSTTEAFFGQGTRLTVV.

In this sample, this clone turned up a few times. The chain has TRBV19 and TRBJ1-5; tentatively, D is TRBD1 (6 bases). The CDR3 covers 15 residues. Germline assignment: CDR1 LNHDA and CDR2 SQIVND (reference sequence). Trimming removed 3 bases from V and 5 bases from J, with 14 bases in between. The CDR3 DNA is TGTGCCAGTAGTATGATGGGGGCGGCCGATCAGCCCCAGCATTTT. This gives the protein CASSMMGAADQPQHF.

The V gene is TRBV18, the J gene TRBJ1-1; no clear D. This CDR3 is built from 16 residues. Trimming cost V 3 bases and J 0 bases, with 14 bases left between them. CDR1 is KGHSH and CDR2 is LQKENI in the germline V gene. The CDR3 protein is CASSPQPGGMNTEAFF. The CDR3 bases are TGTGCCAGCTCACCCCAGCCGGGAGGCATGAACACTGAAGCTTTCTTT.

CDR3 in amino acids: CASSELEGFNSPLHF. The DNA for the CDR3 is TGTGCCAGCAGTGAACTGGAGGGGTTTAACTCACCCCTCCACTTT. This rearrangement joins TRBV2 to TRBJ1-6, with a tentative D call TRBD1 (5 bases). Looked up from germline, CDR1 is SNHLY and CDR2 is FYNNEI. The CDR3 is 15 amino acids. V lost 2 bases and J lost 10, with 15 bases in between.

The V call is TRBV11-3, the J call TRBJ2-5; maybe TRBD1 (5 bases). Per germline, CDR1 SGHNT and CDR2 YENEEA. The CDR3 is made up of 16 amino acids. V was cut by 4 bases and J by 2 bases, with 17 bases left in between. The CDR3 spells CASSSASAQGQETQYF. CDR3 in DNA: TGTGCCAGCAGCTCGGCAAGCGCCCAGGGTCAAGAGACCCAGTACTTC.

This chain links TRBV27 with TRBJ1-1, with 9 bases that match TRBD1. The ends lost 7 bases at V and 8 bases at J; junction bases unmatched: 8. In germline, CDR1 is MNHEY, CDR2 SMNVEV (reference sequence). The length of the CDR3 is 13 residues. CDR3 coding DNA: TGTGCCAGCACCCTTTCGACAGGGGGGGAAGCTTTCTTT. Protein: CASTLSTGGEAFF.

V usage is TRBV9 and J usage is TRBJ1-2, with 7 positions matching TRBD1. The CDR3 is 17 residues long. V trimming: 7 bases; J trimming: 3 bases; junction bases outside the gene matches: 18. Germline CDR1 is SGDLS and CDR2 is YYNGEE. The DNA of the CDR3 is TGTGCCAGCCGCGCCAACCAACGGACAGGCCAGTACTATGGCTACACCTTC. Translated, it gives CASRANQRTGQYYGYTF.

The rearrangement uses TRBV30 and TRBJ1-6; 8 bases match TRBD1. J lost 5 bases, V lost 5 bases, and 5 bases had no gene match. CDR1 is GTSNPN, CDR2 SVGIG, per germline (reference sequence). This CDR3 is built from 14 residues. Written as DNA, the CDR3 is TGTGCCTGGGGACCGGGACAGGATAATTCACCCCTCCACTTT. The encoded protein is CAWGPGQDNSPLHF.

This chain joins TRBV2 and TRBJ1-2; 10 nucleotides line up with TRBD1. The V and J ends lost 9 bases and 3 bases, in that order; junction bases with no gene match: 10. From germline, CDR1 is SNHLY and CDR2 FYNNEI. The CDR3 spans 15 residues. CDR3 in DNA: TGTGCCAGGAAAACCGGGACAGGGGAGCACTATGGCTACACCTTC. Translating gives CARKTGTGEHYGYTF.

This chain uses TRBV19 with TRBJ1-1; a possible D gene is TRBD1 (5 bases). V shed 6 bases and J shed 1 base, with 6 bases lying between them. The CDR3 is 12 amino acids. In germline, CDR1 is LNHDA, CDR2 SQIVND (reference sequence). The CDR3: CASRGQNTEAFF. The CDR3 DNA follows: TGTGCCAGTAGAGGACAGAACACTGAAGCTTTCTTT.

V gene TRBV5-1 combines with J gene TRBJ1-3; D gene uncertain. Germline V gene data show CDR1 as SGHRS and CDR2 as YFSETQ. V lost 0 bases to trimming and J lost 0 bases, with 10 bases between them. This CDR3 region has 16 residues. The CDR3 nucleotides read TGCGCCAGCAGCTTGGTTTCAGGCAGCTCTGGAAACACCATATATTTT. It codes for CASSLVSGSSGNTIYF. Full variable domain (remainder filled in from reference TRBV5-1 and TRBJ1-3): KAGVTQTPRYLIKTRGQQVTLSCSPISGHRSVSWYQQTPGQGLQFLFEYFSETQRNKGNFPGRFSGRQFSNSRSEMNVSTLELGDSALYLCASSLVSGSSGNTIYFGEGSWLTVV.

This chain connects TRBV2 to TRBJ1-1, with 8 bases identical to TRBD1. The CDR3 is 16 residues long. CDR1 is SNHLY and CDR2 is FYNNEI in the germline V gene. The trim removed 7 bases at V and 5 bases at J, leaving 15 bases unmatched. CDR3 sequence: CASNFQKQGGRTEAFF. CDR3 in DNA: TGTGCCAGCAATTTCCAAAAACAGGGGGGGCGGACTGAAGCTTTCTTT.

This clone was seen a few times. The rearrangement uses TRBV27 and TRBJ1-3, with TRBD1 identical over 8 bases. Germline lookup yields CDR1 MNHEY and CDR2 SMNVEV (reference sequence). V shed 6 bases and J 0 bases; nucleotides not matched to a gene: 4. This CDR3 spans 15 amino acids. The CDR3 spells CASSRDRNSGNTIYF. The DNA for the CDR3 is TGTGCCAGCAGCCGGGACAGGAACTCTGGAAACACCATATATTTT.

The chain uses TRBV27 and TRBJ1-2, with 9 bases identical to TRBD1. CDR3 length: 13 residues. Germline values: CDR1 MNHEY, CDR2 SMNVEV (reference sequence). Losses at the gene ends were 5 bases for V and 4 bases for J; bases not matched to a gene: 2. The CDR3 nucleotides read TGTGCCAGCAGTCGACAGGGGGGCTATGGCTACACCTTC. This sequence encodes CASSRQGGYGYTF.

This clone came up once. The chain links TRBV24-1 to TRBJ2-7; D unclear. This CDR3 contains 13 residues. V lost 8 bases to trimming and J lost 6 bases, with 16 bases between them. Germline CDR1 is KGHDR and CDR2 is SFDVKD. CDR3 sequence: CATILVCRGEQYF. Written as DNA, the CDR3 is TGTGCCACCATTTTAGTCTGCCGAGGCGAGCAGTACTTC.

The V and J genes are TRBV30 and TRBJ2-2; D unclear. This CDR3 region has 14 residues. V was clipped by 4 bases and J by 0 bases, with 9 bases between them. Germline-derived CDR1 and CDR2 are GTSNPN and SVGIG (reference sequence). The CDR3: CAWTNLPNTGELFF. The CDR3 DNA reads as TGTGCCTGGACTAACCTTCCGAACACCGGGGAGCTGTTTTTT.

The CDR3 loop reads CASGSGSPTEEQYF. DNA of the CDR3: TGTGCTAGTGGTTCCGGATCCCCCACGGAGGAGCAGTACTTC. The rearrangement joins TRBV12-5 to TRBJ2-7; D not certain. CDR3 length equals 14 residues. V was shortened by 4 bases and J by 7 bases, with 17 bases between the two germline ends. The V gene's germline CDR1 is LGHNT and CDR2 FRNRAP.

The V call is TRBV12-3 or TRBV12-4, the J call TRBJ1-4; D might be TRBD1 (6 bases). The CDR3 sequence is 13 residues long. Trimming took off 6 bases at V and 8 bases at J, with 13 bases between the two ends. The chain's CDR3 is CASSMGGLEKLFF. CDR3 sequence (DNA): TGTGCCAGCAGCATGGGGGGGCTCGAAAAACTGTTTTTT.

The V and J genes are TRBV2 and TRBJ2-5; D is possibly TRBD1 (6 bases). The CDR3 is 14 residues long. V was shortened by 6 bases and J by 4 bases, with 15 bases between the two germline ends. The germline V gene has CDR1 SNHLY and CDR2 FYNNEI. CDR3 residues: CASRLPGQGETQYF. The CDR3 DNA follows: TGTGCCAGCAGATTACCGGGACAAGGAGAGACCCAGTACTTC.